This T cell receptor (beta chain) is from a study of T cell repertoires in cytomegalovirus infection. As for the study in general: Public TCR beta signatures indicated both CMV infection and matching HLA type.

This CDR3 is built from 16 residues. The V and J ends lost 5 bases and 3 bases, in that order; junction bases with no gene match: 8. The germline V gene has CDR1 PRHDT and CDR2 FYEKMQ (reference sequence). The sample holds a few counts of this clonotype. Its target is unknown. Study-level points and caveats: Summed public TCR beta family frequency identified CMV carriers bearing the relevant HLA. In two of eight donors, the top clonotype was HLA-C-restricted CMV-specific.

TCRdb processed the reads anew with MiXCR; each CDR3 protein has one entry. This table holds around 340,000 distinct CDR3 sequences, 25% to 30% found once. The chain couples TRBV13 to TRBJ1-4; 8 bases are a match to TRBD1. The starting material was cultured PBMCs, obtained from culture after CMV antigen stimulation. This receptor was taken from a human donor in good health (CMV status not recorded). Some clones in this sample may be carry-over from other donors' samples. CDR3 residues: CASSLTTTGANEKLFF. DNA of the CDR3: TGTGCCAGCAGCCTGACGACGACAGGGGCTAATGAAAAACTGTTTTTT.